Shown below are 25 T cell receptor beta chains from a single sample sequenced in a study of OX40 agonist ivuxolimab in advanced cancers. Sequencing used immunoSEQ multiplex PCR; TCRdb keeps in-frame clones, though not all of them. The sample includes 60,000 to 90,000 clones, about 85% of them seen just once. The starting material was CD4+ or CD8+ T cells sorted from blood, obtained in a trial of the OX40 agonist ivuxolimab. Every receptor here comes from an adult with an advanced solid tumor such as melanoma, head and neck, liver or kidney cancer.

This rearrangement joins TRBV29-1 to TRBJ2-1; no clear D gene. The germline V gene has CDR1 SQVTM and CDR2 ANQGSEA. The CDR3 has 12 residues. V shed 6 bases and J shed 4 bases, with 10 bases lying between them. For the CDR3, the DNA is TGCAGCGTCAAGGGAACGTACAATGAGCAGTTCTTC. Protein product: CSVKGTYNEQFF.

This clone was counted once. The chain joins TRBV11-3 to TRBJ2-3; D unresolved. The V end lost 1 base, the J end lost 1 base, and 6 bases lay between the germline ends. The CDR3 contains 14 residues. Germline CDR1 and CDR2: SGHNT and YENEEA. The CDR3 nucleotides are TGTGCCAGCAGCTTAGTTCAGGGCACAGATACGCAGTATTTT. This codes for CASSLVQGTDTQYF.

This sequence joins TRBV28 and TRBJ1-2; the D is unclear. The germline V gene has CDR1 MDHEN and CDR2 SYDVKM. The CDR3 spans 15 residues. Trimming removed 7 bases at V and 0 bases at J, with 15 bases between. In DNA form, the CDR3 reads TGTGCCAGCATGCAGCGGTCCGCGGCTAACTATGGCTACACCTTC. It encodes CASMQRSAANYGYTF.

The rearrangement uses TRBV27 and TRBJ2-3; 9 nucleotides align to TRBD2. V shed 5 bases and J 5 bases; nucleotides not matched to a gene: 11. The CDR3 totals 16 residues. Per the germline V gene, CDR1 is MNHEY and CDR2 is SMNVEV (reference sequence). CDR3 residues: CASSLYGYSGGDTQYF. The CDR3 bases are TGTGCCAGCAGTCTATACGGGTATAGCGGGGGAGATACGCAGTATTTT.

This clone has a single count. The junction does not match germline at one end; this may be a read error. The J gene is TRBJ2-1, the V gene TRBV7-7; D is possibly TRBD2 (7 bases). Germline assignment: CDR1 SSHAT and CDR2 FNYEAQ (reference sequence). The CDR3 length is 16 residues. For the CDR3, the DNA is TGTGCTAGCAGCTTAGTTGGGGGGGCCTCCTACAATGAGCAGTTCTTC. Protein product: CASSLVGGASYNEQFF. Looking up the rest from reference TRBV7-7 and TRBJ2-1 gives the full variable domain: GAGVSQSPRYKVTKRGQDVTLRCDPISSHATLYWYQQALGQGPEFLTYFNYEAQPDKSGLPSDRFSAERPEGSISTLTIQRTEQRDSAMYRCASSLVGGASYNEQFFGPGTRLTVL.

The chain uses TRBV2 and TRBJ1-1; D perhaps matches TRBD1 (5 bases). The CDR3 is 13 amino acids. Trimming removed 6 bases from V and 1 base from J, with 9 bases in between. Germline V lookup: CDR1 SNHLY, CDR2 FYNNEI. This CDR3 reads CASRTAGNTEAFF. DNA for the CDR3: TGTGCCAGCAGGACAGCAGGGAACACTGAAGCTTTCTTT.

Only one count was recorded for this clone. The chain links TRBV7-3 to TRBJ2-7; D perhaps matches TRBD2 (5 bases). Germline V gene sequence: CDR1 SGHTA, CDR2 FQGTGA. The CDR3 has 13 residues. The germline V and J ends were trimmed by 5 bases and 6 bases, with 14 bases remaining between them. CDR3: CASSRRGRGEQYF. CDR3 nucleotide sequence: TGTGCCAGCAGCCGGAGAGGGAGAGGCGAGCAGTACTTC.

The chain links TRBV5-1 to TRBJ2-3; 12 bases map to TRBD2. This CDR3 is built from 18 residues. Per the germline V gene, CDR1 is SGHRS and CDR2 is YFSETQ. The trim removed 0 bases at V and 2 bases at J, leaving 7 bases unmatched. The chain's CDR3 is CASSLGQTSGGNTDTQYF. The CDR3 nucleotides read TGCGCCAGCAGCTTGGGGCAAACTAGCGGGGGGAACACAGATACGCAGTATTTT.

The chain combines TRBV28 with TRBJ2-3; 8 nucleotides agree with TRBD2. This CDR3 spans 16 amino acids. CDR1 is MDHEN and CDR2 is SYDVKM in the germline V gene. Losses at the gene ends were 5 bases for V and 3 bases for J; bases not matched to a gene: 10. This chain's CDR3 is CASSIQSGSYTDTQYF. The CDR3 coding sequence is TGTGCCAGCAGTATCCAAAGCGGGAGCTATACAGATACGCAGTATTTT.

This chain links TRBV5-4 with TRBJ2-7; D is uncertain. The CDR3 length is 15 residues. V was trimmed by 1 base and J by 0 bases, leaving 11 bases between them. CDR1 is SGHNT, CDR2 YYREEE, per germline (reference sequence). This chain's CDR3 is CASSLNPSASYEQYF. CDR3 nucleotides: TGTGCCAGCAGCTTGAACCCCAGCGCCTCCTACGAGCAGTACTTC.

Only one count was recorded for this clone. The chain has TRBV11-2 and TRBJ2-7; D may be TRBD1 (5 bases). The CDR3 loop spans 12 amino acids. In germline, CDR1 is SGHAT, CDR2 FQNNGV. Trimming took 7 bases from V and 2 from J, leaving 9 bases between them. The chain's CDR3 is CASKGSTYEQYF. CDR3 nucleotides: TGTGCCAGCAAGGGGTCGACCTACGAGCAGTACTTC.

The chain recombines TRBV10-3 with TRBJ1-2, with 12 bases that match TRBD1. This CDR3 has 14 amino acids. V trimming: 5 bases; J trimming: 5 bases; junction bases outside the gene matches: 3. In germline, CDR1 is ENHRY, CDR2 SYGVKD. CDR3: CAISLGQGAYGYTF. In DNA form, the CDR3 reads TGTGCCATCAGTCTGGGACAGGGGGCTTATGGCTACACCTTC.

The chain recombines TRBV18 with TRBJ2-1; D may be TRBD2 (5 bases). Germline V gives CDR1 KGHSH, CDR2 LQKENI. The CDR3 loop spans 14 amino acids. Trimming pared 2 bases from V and 15 bases from J, leaving 20 bases between. CDR3 DNA sequence: TGTGCCAGCTCACCATCGGTTGAGGGCGATCCCCTGTTCTTC. This translates into CASSPSVEGDPLFF. Variable domain in full (rest from reference TRBV18 and TRBJ2-1): NAGVMQNPRHLVRRRGQEARLRCSPMKGHSHVYWYRQLPEEGLKFMVYLQKENIIDESGMPKERFSAEFPKEGPSILRIQQVVRGDSAAYFCASSPSVEGDPLFFGPGTRLTVL.

A few counts support this clone. V usage is TRBV4-1 and J usage is TRBJ1-6; TRBD1 matches at 7 bases. V was clipped by 4 bases and J by 5 bases; unmatched bases: 14. Looked up from germline, CDR1 is MGHRA and CDR2 is YSYEKL. The CDR3 consists of 18 residues. CDR3 protein: CASSLLPLGTVNNSPLHF. The CDR3 DNA is TGCGCCAGCAGCCTACTCCCTTTGGGGACAGTTAATAATTCACCCCTCCACTTT.

This chain joins TRBV29-1 and TRBJ2-7, with a possible D match to TRBD1 (5 bases). The V end lost 6 bases, the J end lost 5 bases, and 11 bases lay between the germline ends. Looked up from germline, CDR1 is SQVTM and CDR2 is ANQGSEA. This CDR3 region has 11 residues. The CDR3 sequence: CSVQGRDEQYF. The DNA of the CDR3 is TGCAGCGTCCAAGGCAGGGACGAGCAGTACTTC.

V and J are TRBV20-1 and TRBJ2-3; the D is unclear. Germline V gene data show CDR1 as DFQATT and CDR2 as SNEGSKA (reference sequence). The length of the CDR3 is 11 residues. Trimming removed 6 bases from V and 4 bases from J, with 8 bases in between. The CDR3 coding sequence is TGCAGTGCCACGACCCCAGATACGCAGTATTTT. It yields the protein CSATTPDTQYF.

This sequence joins TRBV27 and TRBJ1-5; 8 bases line up with TRBD1. CDR1 is MNHEY, CDR2 SMNVEV, per germline (reference sequence). The junction had 6 bases not matched to a gene; V was cut back by 4 bases and J by 7 bases. The CDR3 extends over 14 amino acids. The DNA for the CDR3 is TGTGCCAGCAGTTCAGCAGGGGGCGGACAGCCCCAGCATTTT. Protein sequence: CASSSAGGGQPQHF.

V gene TRBV5-1 combines with J gene TRBJ2-6, with 9 nucleotides matching TRBD1. Germline CDR1 SGHRS, CDR2 YFSETQ. Germline trimming cut 3 bases from V and 1 base from J; bases unmatched to any gene: 8. The CDR3 spans 18 residues. This CDR3 is CASSSRPGTGSGANVLTF. In nucleotides, the CDR3 is TGCGCCAGCAGCTCTCGTCCCGGGACAGGGTCTGGGGCCAACGTCCTGACTTTC.

This sequence joins TRBV4-1 and TRBJ2-7, with TRBD1 as a possible D gene (5 bases). CDR1 and CDR2 (germline): MGHRA, YSYEKL. This CDR3 region has 14 residues. Between the trimmed V and J ends, which lost 1 base and 6 bases, there was a span of 13 bases. The CDR3 DNA sequence: TGCGCCAGCAGCCAAGGCCAGGGTCGCTTCGAGCAGTACTTC. It translates to CASSQGQGRFEQYF.

This sequence joins TRBV6-5 and TRBJ1-2; 7 positions agree with TRBD1. The CDR3 is made up of 14 amino acids. CDR1 MNHEY and CDR2 SVGAGI come from the germline V gene. V gave up 2 bases and J gave up 4 bases; unmatched junction bases: 4. The CDR3 sequence: CASSYQGGRYGYTF. The CDR3 coding sequence is TGTGCCAGCAGTTACCAGGGGGGCCGCTATGGCTACACCTTC.

J is TRBJ2-3 and V is TRBV27, with TRBD2 matching 11 bases. This CDR3 has 15 amino acids. The germline V gene has CDR1 MNHEY and CDR2 SMNVEV (reference sequence). J was trimmed by 6 bases and V by 6 bases; bases with no gene match: 8. CDR3 DNA: TGTGCCAGCAGGGGTAGCGGGAGGGGGGCCGATACGCAGTATTTT. Its translation: CASRGSGRGADTQYF.

The chain recombines TRBV28 with TRBJ2-5, with D possibly being TRBD1 (6 bases). V was pared by 5 bases and J by 0 bases, with 19 bases between. Germline-derived CDR1 and CDR2 are MDHEN and SYDVKM. This CDR3 has 17 amino acids. DNA of the CDR3: TGTGCCAGCAGTCACATCCGGGACACTACGTACCAAGAGACCCAGTACTTC. Its translation is CASSHIRDTTYQETQYF.

This clone was counted a single time. The germline gene is not matched at one end of the junction; a read error may be the cause. The chain combines TRBV11-1 with TRBJ1-1; TRBD1 matches 7 bases. The germline CDR1 and CDR2 sequences are SGHAT and FQDESV (reference sequence). This CDR3 spans 16 amino acids. The CDR3 DNA sequence: TGTGCCAGCAGCATATCCTCAACAGGGGTGAAGACTGAAGCTTTCTTT. This sequence encodes CASSISSTGVKTEAFF.

The V and J genes are TRBV6-6 and TRBJ1-1; D remains unclear. Germline CDR1 and CDR2: MNHNY and SVGAGI (reference sequence). This CDR3 region has 15 residues. Trimming took 0 bases from V and 7 from J, leaving 15 bases between them. CDR3 coding DNA: TGTGCCAGCAGTTACTCGAGGCCCCTAGAAGGTGAAGCTTTCTTT. Translated: CASSYSRPLEGEAFF.

V and J are TRBV11-2 and TRBJ2-1; the D gene is possibly TRBD2 (6 bases). Germline lookup yields CDR1 SGHAT and CDR2 FQNNGV. The CDR3 has 15 amino acids. V lost 5 bases to trimming and J lost 11 bases, with 22 bases between them. In DNA, the CDR3 is TGTGCCAGCAGCCAAGAAGGTAGCGGCACGCCAAAGCAGTTCTTC. Translating gives CASSQEGSGTPKQFF.